What follows are 17 T cell receptor beta chains derived from one specimen sequenced in a study of T cell repertoires and HLA-DP antigens. Their antigen targets remain unknown. The protocol was immunoSEQ multiplex PCR, while the TCRdb copy is restricted to in-frame clones and leaves out a portion. This table holds 90,000 to 130,000 clones, 92% found once. Source material: CD4+ T cells from PBMCs. These receptors all come from a woman under 30 in good health and CMV-seronegative.

The chain combines TRBV7-2 with TRBJ2-2, with 7 nucleotides matching TRBD2. Germline CDR1 and CDR2: SGHTA and FQGNSA. CDR3 length: 15 amino acids. V was clipped by 3 bases and J by 3 bases; unmatched bases: 4. CDR3 DNA sequence: TGTGCCAGCAGCTTTGGGGGGGTGTACACCGGGGAGCTGTTTTTT. Amino acids: CASSFGGVYTGELFF.

The chain couples TRBV19 to TRBJ1-5; 7 nucleotides match TRBD1. The V and J ends lost 6 bases and 7 bases, in that order; junction bases with no gene match: 9. The CDR3 runs to 14 residues. Germline V gene sequence: CDR1 LNHDA, CDR2 SQIVND (reference sequence). CDR3 sequence reads: CASRPYRGRQPQHF. CDR3 in DNA: TGTGCCAGTAGACCATACAGGGGACGCCAGCCCCAGCATTTT.

This clone was detected only a few times. The chain couples TRBV10-3 to TRBJ1-6, with 7 bases fitting TRBD1. V was clipped by 6 bases and J by 7 bases; unmatched bases: 6. Looked up from germline, CDR1 is ENHRY and CDR2 is SYGVKD. This CDR3 has 14 amino acids. CDR3 residues: CAIRGDSGNSPLHF. As DNA, the CDR3 is TGTGCCATCAGGGGGGACAGTGGGAATTCACCCCTCCACTTT.

Only one count was recorded for this clone. V gene TRBV9 combines with J gene TRBJ1-2; 8 bases line up with TRBD1. The CDR3 runs 15 residues. Germline V CDR1 and CDR2: SGDLS, YYNGEE. V was clipped by 5 bases and J by 4 bases; unmatched bases: 10. For the CDR3, the DNA is TGTGCCAGCAGTTACATCGGACAGGGTGTCTATGGCTACACCTTC. Protein: CASSYIGQGVYGYTF.

J is TRBJ1-4 and V is TRBV4-2; TRBD1 aligns across 8 bases. CDR1 is LGHNA, CDR2 YNFKEQ, per germline. V was clipped by 2 bases and J by 3 bases; unmatched bases: 5. The CDR3 is 16 amino acids. The CDR3 nucleotides are TGTGCCAGCAGCCAACCGGACAGGGCCGCTAATGAAAAACTGTTTTTT. It is translated as CASSQPDRAANEKLFF.

The chain joins TRBV29-1 to TRBJ2-1, with 8 bases that match TRBD2. Trimming cost V 7 bases and J 0 bases; bases outside gene matches: 11. The CDR3 has 16 amino acids. Germline V gives CDR1 SQVTM, CDR2 ANQGSEA. CDR3 amino acids: CSALTRLASSYNEQFF. CDR3 DNA sequence: TGCAGCGCCCTAACCCGACTAGCGAGCTCCTACAATGAGCAGTTCTTC.

This clone is a singleton in its sample. The V and J genes are TRBV5-1 and TRBJ2-5; 7 bases are shared with TRBD1. From germline, CDR1 is SGHRS and CDR2 YFSETQ. The CDR3 is 15 amino acids. The junction had 3 bases not matched to a gene; V was cut back by 0 bases and J by 1 base. The CDR3 bases are TGCGCCAGCAGCTTGGCCGACAGGGTCCAAGAGACCCAGTACTTC. It is translated as CASSLADRVQETQYF.

The chain combines TRBV5-6 with TRBJ2-1, with TRBD2 identical over 8 bases. The CDR3 is 17 amino acids. J was trimmed by 4 bases and V by 2 bases; bases with no gene match: 11. Germline V gene sequence: CDR1 SGHDT, CDR2 YYEEEE. The CDR3 DNA reads TGTGCCAGCAGCTTTGAGGTGCGCGCGGGGGGTTACAATGAGCAGTTCTTC. Amino acids: CASSFEVRAGGYNEQFF.

V is TRBV27 and J is TRBJ2-1; D might be TRBD2 (5 bases). The CDR3 consists of 12 residues. V lost 5 bases to trimming and J lost 7 bases, with 9 bases between them. The germline V gene has CDR1 MNHEY and CDR2 SMNVEV (reference sequence). DNA of the CDR3: TGTGCCAGCAGTAGTCCGGGGAATGAGCAGTTCTTC. It codes for CASSSPGNEQFF.

The CDR3 loop reads CASSFRRDRYNEQFF. As DNA, the CDR3 is TGTGCCAGCAGCTTCCGCCGGGACAGATACAATGAGCAGTTCTTC. The chain joins TRBV7-8 to TRBJ2-1; 7 bases match TRBD1. This CDR3 has 15 residues. V shed 3 bases and J 4 bases; nucleotides not matched to a gene: 6. Germline V CDR1 and CDR2: SGHVS, FQNEAQ.

V usage is TRBV19 and J usage is TRBJ1-1; D gene unclear. V shed 0 bases and J shed 3 bases, with 14 bases lying between them. CDR3 size: 16 residues. Germline V CDR1 and CDR2: LNHDA, SQIVND (reference sequence). The CDR3 DNA follows: TGTGCCAGTAGTATAGATCTATTGGGCAGGTACACTGAAGCTTTCTTT. Amino acid sequence: CASSIDLLGRYTEAFF.

The rearrangement joins TRBV11-3 to TRBJ2-5; 12 bases match TRBD1. Looked up from germline, CDR1 is SGHNT and CDR2 is YENEEA. V was clipped by 3 bases and J by 4 bases; unmatched bases: 9. The CDR3 has 17 residues. As DNA, the CDR3 is TGTGCCAGCAGCTTGGGGGGACAGGGGGCGCTGGGAGAGACCCAGTACTTC. This codes for CASSLGGQGALGETQYF. Using reference TRBV11-3 and TRBJ2-5 for the parts outside the CDR3, the full variable domain is EAGVVQSPRYKIIEKKQPVAFWCNPISGHNTLYWYLQNLGQGPELLIRYENEEAVDDSQLPKDRFSAERLKGVDSTLKIQPAELGDSAVYLCASSLGGQGALGETQYFGPGTRLLVL.

The rearrangement joins TRBV5-1 to TRBJ1-1; D is undetermined. The CDR3 totals 13 residues. Germline values: CDR1 SGHRS, CDR2 YFSETQ. The V gene lost 8 bases and the J gene lost 1 base, with 12 bases spanning the gap. The CDR3 DNA follows: TGCGCCAGTCGTGGCCCGACGAACACTGAAGCTTTCTTT. Translated, it gives CASRGPTNTEAFF.

In DNA form, the CDR3 reads TGTGCCAGCAGCTTCTACACAGGGGAAGAGACCCAGTACTTC. It specifies CASSFYTGEETQYF. The chain links TRBV7-9 to TRBJ2-5; 7 nucleotides match TRBD1. CDR1 is SEHNR, CDR2 FQNEAQ, per germline (reference sequence). Trimming at V came to 3 bases and at J to 3 bases, leaving 4 bases not matched to a gene. The CDR3 consists of 14 residues.

The rearrangement joins TRBV28 to TRBJ2-4; possible D gene TRBD2, 6 bases. The CDR3 consists of 16 residues. The germline V gene encodes CDR1 MDHEN and CDR2 SYDVKM. The ends were cut back, 6 bases at V and 2 bases at J, with 17 bases in the middle. The CDR3 DNA reads TGTGCCAGCAGAACCCCAGGCGCGGGGACCAAAAACATTCAGTACTTC. Protein: CASRTPGAGTKNIQYF.

The chain joins TRBV9 to TRBJ2-5; D is perhaps TRBD1 (5 bases). Germline values: CDR1 SGDLS, CDR2 YYNGEE. The CDR3 consists of 13 residues. V lost 0 bases, J lost 5 bases, and 8 bases lay in between. This CDR3 reads CASSVGQLETQYF. In DNA form, the CDR3 reads TGTGCCAGCAGCGTAGGACAGCTGGAGACCCAGTACTTC.

This clone was seen once. The chain combines TRBV6-6 with TRBJ1-4; unclear D gene. Trimming removed 0 bases at V and 7 bases at J, with 12 bases between. Germline lookup yields CDR1 MNHNY and CDR2 SVGAGI (reference sequence). CDR3 length: 15 amino acids. CDR3 DNA: TGTGCCAGCAGTTACTCGAAGGGTGGTAGTGAAAAACTGTTTTTT. It encodes CASSYSKGGSEKLFF.